This is a list of T cell receptor beta chains from one sample in a study of blood T cell repertoires in COVID-19. The method was immunoSEQ multiplex PCR; TCRdb's version includes in-frame clones alone and lacks a portion of them. There are roughly 96,000 clones in the sample; approximately 82% occur only once, and roughly 4% lies in the top ten. Sequencing was carried out using peripheral blood. Receptor source: a man aged 55-75 years with acute or convalescent COVID-19. CDR3s include the opening cysteine and the closing phenylalanine or tryptophan. A D gene is named only where the DNA matches it firmly. Clone size is stated in some rows and not others, as once, few, many or a class when expanded.

D gene,J gene,V gene,clone size,CDR3 DNA,CDR3 protein
.,TRBJ2-3,TRBV6-4,once,TGTGCCAGCAGTGAGGGTCTAGGCGCAGATACGCAGTATTTT,CASSEGLGADTQYF
.,TRBJ2-2,TRBV10-2,.,TGCGCCAGCAGTAGTAAGGGGACGAACACCGGGGAGCTGTTTTTT,CASSSKGTNTGELFF
TRBD1,TRBJ1-4,TRBV9,many,TGTGCCAGCAGCGTAGCCGCTCGGACAGGAACTAATGAAAAACTGTTTTTT,CASSVAARTGTNEKLFF
TRBD2,TRBJ2-2,TRBV12-5,.,TGTGCTAGTGGTCCCCGGAGGGAGGGGTCGGCCGGGGAGCTGTTTTTT,CASGPRREGSAGELFF
TRBD2,TRBJ2-3,TRBV10-1,.,TGCGCCTCCGGGACTAGCGGGGGGGATACGCAGTATTTT,CASGTSGGDTQYF
.,TRBJ1-1,TRBV6-5,once,TGTGCCAGCAGGGCCCCGGGGGGAAACACTGAAGCTTTCTTT,CASRAPGGNTEAFF
.,TRBJ2-2,TRBV9,.,TGTGCCAGCAGGTCCGGGACTAACACCGGGGAGCTGTTTTTT,CASRSGTNTGELFF
TRBD1,TRBJ1-2,TRBV18,.,TGTGCCAGCTTCCCCGGGACAGGAGTAAACTATGGCTACACCTTC,CASFPGTGVNYGYTF
.,TRBJ1-1,TRBV5-6,.,TGTGCCAGCAGCCGCGACACTGAAGCTTTCTTT,CASSRDTEAFF
.,TRBJ2-6,TRBV30,.,TGTGCCTGGAGTGTCGCGGGGGGGGCCAACGTCCTGACTTTC,CAWSVAGGANVLTF
.,TRBJ2-1,TRBV6-5,once,TGTGCCAGCAGTTACCAGGGAAATGAGCAGTTCTTC,CASSYQGNEQFF
.,TRBJ1-2,TRBV7-2,.,TGTGCCAGCAGCTTAGCCTCAGTCTATGGCTACACCTTC,CASSLASVYGYTF
.,TRBJ1-5,TRBV6-5,.,TGTGCCAGCAGTTACTCGGGACCCAGGGGTCAGCCCCAGCATTTT,CASSYSGPRGQPQHF
TRBD2,TRBJ2-1,TRBV20-1,few,TGCAGTGCTAGTTTCGGGAGGGCGGCGCCCTACAATGAGCAGTTCTTC,CSASFGRAAPYNEQFF
TRBD1,TRBJ1-6,TRBV6-5,.,TGTGCCAGCAGTTTCGAGACAGGGCGTCCCCTCCACTTT,CASSFETGRPLHF
TRBD1,TRBJ2-7,TRBV11-2,.,TGTGCCAGCAGCCGACTTACAGGGGACTACGAGCAGTACTTC,CASSRLTGDYEQYF
.,TRBJ2-1,TRBV11-3,.,TGTGCCAGCAGCTTAGGGCCGAACAATGAGCAGTTCTTC,CASSLGPNNEQFF
.,TRBJ1-3,TRBV20-1,.,TGCAGTGCTAGTGGGCAGGGTCAGAACACCATATATTTT,CSASGQGQNTIYF
.,TRBJ1-5,TRBV7-6,once,TGTGCCAGCAGCCCAGAGGGGGGGGAGCCCCAGCATTTT,CASSPEGGEPQHF
TRBD1,TRBJ1-1,TRBV10-3,.,TGTGCCATCAGTGAGAGACAGGGAAGTTTCACTGAAGCTTTCTTT,CAISERQGSFTEAFF
TRBD1,TRBJ2-1,TRBV7-8,.,TGTGCCAGCAGCCCGAGACAGGGGCCCTACAATGAGCAGTTCTTC,CASSPRQGPYNEQFF
TRBD1,TRBJ2-3,TRBV12-3/TRBV12-4,.,TGTGCCAGCAGAACAGGGGGTTTAGATACGCAGTATTTT,CASRTGGLDTQYF
.,TRBJ1-1,TRBV11-2,.,TGTGCCAGCAGCTCTGCCGCGGGTTCGAGAGAAGCTTTCTTT,CASSSAAGSREAFF
.,TRBJ2-3,TRBV28,.,TGTGCCAGCAGTTTGTCGCGGGGCACAGATACGCAGTATTTT,CASSLSRGTDTQYF
.,TRBJ1-1,TRBV7-3,few,TGTGCCAGCAAGGAAGGCAGGGCGAACACTGAAGCTTTCTTT,CASKEGRANTEAFF
.,TRBJ1-2,TRBV10-3,.,TGTGCCATCAGTGAAGGAGGCCTCTATGGCTACACCTTC,CAISEGGLYGYTF
.,TRBJ2-4,TRBV5-5,.,TGTGCCAGCCGGGAGATACTAGCCAAAAACATTCAGTACTTC,CASREILAKNIQYF
.,TRBJ2-5,TRBV30,.,TGTGCCTCCGCAGGAACAGCCCAAGAGACCCAGTACTTC,CASAGTAQETQYF
.,TRBJ2-7,TRBV6-2/TRBV6-3,.,TGTGCCAGCAGTCATAACAGCTACGAGCAGTACTTC,CASSHNSYEQYF
TRBD2,TRBJ2-3,TRBV10-3,.,TGTGCCATCAGTCCAGCGGGAGGGGGCACAGATACGCAGTATTTT,CAISPAGGGTDTQYF
TRBD1,TRBJ1-2,TRBV30,.,TGTGCCTGGAGTCTCCACAGGGGCCTCACCATTTTTAGTGGCTACACCTTC,CAWSLHRGLTIFSGYTF
TRBD1,TRBJ1-1,TRBV10-1,.,TGCGCCAGCAGTGGGACAGGGCCGAACACTGAAGCTTTCTTT,CASSGTGPNTEAFF
.,TRBJ1-3,TRBV3-1/TRBV3-2,.,TGTGCCAGCAGCCACTCGCACAGGGCGTCTACTGGAAACACCATATATTTT,CASSHSHRASTGNTIYF
TRBD1,TRBJ1-2,TRBV6-5,.,TGTGCCAGCAGTAACCCACAGGGGGCTAACTATGGCTACACCTTC,CASSNPQGANYGYTF
TRBD1,TRBJ1-1,TRBV5-1,.,TGCGCCAGCACCGCGGCAGGGGGGTACACTGAAGCTTTCTTT,CASTAAGGYTEAFF
TRBD1,TRBJ2-1,TRBV24-1,.,TGTGCCACCAGTGATTTGAATAGGGCAGGGGGCCATATTGGGGTAAGTGAGCAGTTCTTC,CATSDLNRAGGHIGVSEQFF
TRBD1,TRBJ1-2,TRBV27,.,TGTGCCAGCAGATCAGGGGGAGCGATCTATGGCTACACCTTC,CASRSGGAIYGYTF
.,TRBJ1-4,TRBV11-3,.,TGTGCCAGCAGCTTTACAGGGACAACTAATGAAAAACTGTTTTTT,CASSFTGTTNEKLFF
.,TRBJ1-1,TRBV24-1,.,TGTGCCACCAGCGCGGGAAGCATGAACACTGAAGCTTTCTTT,CATSAGSMNTEAFF
TRBD1,TRBJ2-6,TRBV7-9,once,TGTGCCAGCAGCGAACCGGGACAGGGTACGACTGGGGCCAACGTCCTGACTTTC,CASSEPGQGTTGANVLTF
TRBD1,TRBJ1-1,TRBV5-1,.,TGCGCCAGCAGCTTGGCTGGAACAGGGGGCTTTTTAAACACTGAAGCTTTCTTT,CASSLAGTGGFLNTEAFF
TRBD1,TRBJ1-2,TRBV5-1,.,TGCGCCAGCAGCTCCGGACAGGGGACGGGGTATGGCTACACCTTC,CASSSGQGTGYGYTF
.,TRBJ1-5,TRBV11-3,.,TGTGCCAGCAGCGCGAGCAATCAGCCCCAGCATTTT,CASSASNQPQHF
TRBD2,TRBJ2-2,TRBV19,.,TGTGCCAGTATGATTAGCGGGGCCGGGGAGCTGTTTTTT,CASMISGAGELFF
.,TRBJ2-4,TRBV11-3,few,TGTGCCAGCAGCAATAGACTGGCCAAAAACATTCAGTACTTC,CASSNRLAKNIQYF
.,TRBJ2-2,TRBV9,.,TGTGCCAGCAGCGTAGCTCCCAGCGGGGAGCTGTTTTTT,CASSVAPSGELFF